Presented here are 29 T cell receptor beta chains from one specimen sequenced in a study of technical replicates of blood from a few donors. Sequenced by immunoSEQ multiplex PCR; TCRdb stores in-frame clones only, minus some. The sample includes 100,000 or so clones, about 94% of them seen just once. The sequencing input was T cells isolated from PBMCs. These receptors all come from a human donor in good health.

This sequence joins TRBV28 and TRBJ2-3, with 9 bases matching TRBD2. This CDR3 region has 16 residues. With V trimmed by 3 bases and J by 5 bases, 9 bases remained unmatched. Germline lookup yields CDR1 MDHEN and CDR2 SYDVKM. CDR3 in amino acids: CASSFLAGGRRDTQYF. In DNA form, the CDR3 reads TGTGCCAGCAGTTTTTTGGCGGGAGGGCGTAGAGATACGCAGTATTTT.

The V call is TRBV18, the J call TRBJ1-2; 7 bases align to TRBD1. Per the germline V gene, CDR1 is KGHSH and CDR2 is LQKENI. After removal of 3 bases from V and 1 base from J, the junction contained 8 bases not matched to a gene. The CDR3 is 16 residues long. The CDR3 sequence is CASSPAPGTDNYGYTF. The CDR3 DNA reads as TGTGCCAGCTCACCTGCACCCGGGACAGATAACTATGGCTACACCTTC.

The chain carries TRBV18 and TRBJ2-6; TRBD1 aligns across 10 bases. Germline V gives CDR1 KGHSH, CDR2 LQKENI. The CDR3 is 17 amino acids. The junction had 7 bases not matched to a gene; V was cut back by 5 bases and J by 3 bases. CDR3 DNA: TGTGCCAGCTCATCGCGACAGGGGGCGCTTGGGGCCAACGTCCTGACTTTC. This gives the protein CASSSRQGALGANVLTF.

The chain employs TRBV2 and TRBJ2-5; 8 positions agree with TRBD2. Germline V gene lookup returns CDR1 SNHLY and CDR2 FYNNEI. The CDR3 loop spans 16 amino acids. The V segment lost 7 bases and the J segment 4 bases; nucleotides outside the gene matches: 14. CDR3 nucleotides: TGTGCCAGCATGGAGGGTGGGCTAGCGGGCGTAGAGACCCAGTACTTC. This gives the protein CASMEGGLAGVETQYF.

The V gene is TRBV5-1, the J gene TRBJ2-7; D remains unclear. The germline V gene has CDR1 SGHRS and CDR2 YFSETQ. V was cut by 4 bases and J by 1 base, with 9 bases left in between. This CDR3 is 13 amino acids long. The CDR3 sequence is CASSPTPSYEQYF. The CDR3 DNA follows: TGCGCCAGCAGCCCTACCCCGTCCTACGAGCAGTACTTC. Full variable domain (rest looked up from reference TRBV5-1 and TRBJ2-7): KAGVTQTPRYLIKTRGQQVTLSCSPISGHRSVSWYQQTPGQGLQFLFEYFSETQRNKGNFPGRFSGRQFSNSRSEMNVSTLELGDSALYLCASSPTPSYEQYFGPGTRLTVT.

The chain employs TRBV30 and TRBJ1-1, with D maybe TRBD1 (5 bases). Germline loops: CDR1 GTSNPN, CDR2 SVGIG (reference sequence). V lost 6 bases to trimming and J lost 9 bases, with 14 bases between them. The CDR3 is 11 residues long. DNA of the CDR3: TGTGCCTGCCAAAGGGACTACCAAGCTTTCTTT. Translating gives CACQRDYQAFF.

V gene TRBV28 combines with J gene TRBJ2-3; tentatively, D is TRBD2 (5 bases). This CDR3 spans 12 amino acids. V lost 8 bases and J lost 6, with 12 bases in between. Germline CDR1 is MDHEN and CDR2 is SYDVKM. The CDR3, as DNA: TGTGCCAGCTCACTTACGGGGGATACGCAGTATTTT. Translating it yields CASSLTGDTQYF. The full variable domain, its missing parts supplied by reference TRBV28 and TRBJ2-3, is DVKVTQSSRYLVKRTGEKVFLECVQDMDHENMFWYRQDPGLGLRLIYFSYDVKMKEKGDIPEGYSVSREKKERFSLILESASTNQTSMYLCASSLTGDTQYFGPGTRLTVL.

The DNA of the CDR3 is TGTGCCAGCAGCTTCAGCGGGACTAGCACAGATACGCAGTATTTT. Amino acids: CASSFSGTSTDTQYF. The chain employs TRBV5-6 and TRBJ2-3, with TRBD2 matching over 7 bases. V gave up 2 bases and J gave up 0 bases; unmatched junction bases: 3. Germline-derived CDR1 and CDR2 are SGHDT and YYEEEE. CDR3 length: 15 residues.

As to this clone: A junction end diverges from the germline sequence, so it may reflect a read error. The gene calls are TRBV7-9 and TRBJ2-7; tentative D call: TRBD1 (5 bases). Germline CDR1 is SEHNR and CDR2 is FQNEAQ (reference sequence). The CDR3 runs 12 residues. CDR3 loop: CASVKGSHEQYF. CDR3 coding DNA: TGTGCCAGCGTAAAGGGGTCCCACGAACAGTACTTC.

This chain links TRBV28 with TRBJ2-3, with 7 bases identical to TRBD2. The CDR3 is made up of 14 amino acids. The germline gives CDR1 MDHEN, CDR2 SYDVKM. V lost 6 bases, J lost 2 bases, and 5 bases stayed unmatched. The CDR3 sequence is CASRKRGITDTQYF. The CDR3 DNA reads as TGTGCCAGCAGGAAGCGGGGAATCACAGATACGCAGTATTTT.

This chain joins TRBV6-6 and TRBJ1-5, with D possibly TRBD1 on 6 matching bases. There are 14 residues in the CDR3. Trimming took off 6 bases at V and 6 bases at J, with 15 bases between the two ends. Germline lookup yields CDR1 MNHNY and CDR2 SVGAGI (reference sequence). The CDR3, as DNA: TGTGCCAGCAGAGACGGGGGGGCTGGTCAGCCCCAGCATTTT. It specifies CASRDGGAGQPQHF.

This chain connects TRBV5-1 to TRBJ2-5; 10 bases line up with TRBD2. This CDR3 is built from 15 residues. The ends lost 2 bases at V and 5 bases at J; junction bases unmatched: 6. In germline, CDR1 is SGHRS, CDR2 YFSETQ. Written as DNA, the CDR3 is TGCGCCAGCAGCTTTTCCGGGACTAGCGTTGAGACCCAGTACTTC. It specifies CASSFSGTSVETQYF. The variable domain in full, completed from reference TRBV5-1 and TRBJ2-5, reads KAGVTQTPRYLIKTRGQQVTLSCSPISGHRSVSWYQQTPGQGLQFLFEYFSETQRNKGNFPGRFSGRQFSNSRSEMNVSTLELGDSALYLCASSFSGTSVETQYFGPGTRLLVL.

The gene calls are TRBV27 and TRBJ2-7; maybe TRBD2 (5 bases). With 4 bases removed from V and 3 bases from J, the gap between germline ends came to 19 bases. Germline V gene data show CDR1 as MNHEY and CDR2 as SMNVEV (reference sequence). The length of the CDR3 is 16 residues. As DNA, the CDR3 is TGTGCCAGCAGTTCCTCTGTCCAAGGGAGCAACTACGAGCAGTACTTC. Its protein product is CASSSSVQGSNYEQYF.

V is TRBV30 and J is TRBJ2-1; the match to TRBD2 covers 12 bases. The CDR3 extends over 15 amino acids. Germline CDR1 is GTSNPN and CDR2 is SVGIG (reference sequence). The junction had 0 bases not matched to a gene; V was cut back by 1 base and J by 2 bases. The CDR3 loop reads CAWSGTSGTYNEQFF. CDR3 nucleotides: TGTGCCTGGAGTGGGACTAGCGGGACCTACAATGAGCAGTTCTTC.

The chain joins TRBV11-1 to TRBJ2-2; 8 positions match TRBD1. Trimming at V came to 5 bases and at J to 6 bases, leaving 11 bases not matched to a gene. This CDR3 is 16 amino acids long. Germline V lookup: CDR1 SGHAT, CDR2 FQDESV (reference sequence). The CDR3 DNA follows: TGTGCCAGCAGCGCATGGACAGGGTCTATTCCCGGGGAGCTGTTTTTT. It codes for CASSAWTGSIPGELFF.

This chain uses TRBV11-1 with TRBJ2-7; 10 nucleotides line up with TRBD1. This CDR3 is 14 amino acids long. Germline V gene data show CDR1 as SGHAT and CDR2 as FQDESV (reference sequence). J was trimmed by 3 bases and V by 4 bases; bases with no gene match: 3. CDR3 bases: TGTGCCAGCAGCTCGAGGACAGGGGGCTACGAGCAGTACTTC. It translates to CASSSRTGGYEQYF.

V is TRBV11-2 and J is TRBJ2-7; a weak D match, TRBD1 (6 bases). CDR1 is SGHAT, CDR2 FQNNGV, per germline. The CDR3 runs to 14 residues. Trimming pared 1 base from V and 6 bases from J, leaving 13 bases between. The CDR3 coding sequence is TGTGCCAGCAGCTTAGGGGCAGGGGAAGGCGAGCAGTACTTC. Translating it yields CASSLGAGEGEQYF.

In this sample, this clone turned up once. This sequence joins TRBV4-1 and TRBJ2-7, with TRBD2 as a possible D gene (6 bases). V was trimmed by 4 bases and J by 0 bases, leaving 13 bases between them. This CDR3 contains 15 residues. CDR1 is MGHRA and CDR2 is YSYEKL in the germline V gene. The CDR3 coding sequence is TGCGCCAGCAGCCCCGGGGGAATCGACTCCTACGAGCAGTACTTC. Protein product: CASSPGGIDSYEQYF.

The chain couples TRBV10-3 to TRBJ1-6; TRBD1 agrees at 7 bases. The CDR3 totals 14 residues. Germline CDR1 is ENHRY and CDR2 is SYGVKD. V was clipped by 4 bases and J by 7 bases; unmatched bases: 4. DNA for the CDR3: TGTGCCATCAGTGGGGGACAGAAGAATTCACCCCTCCACTTT. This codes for CAISGGQKNSPLHF.

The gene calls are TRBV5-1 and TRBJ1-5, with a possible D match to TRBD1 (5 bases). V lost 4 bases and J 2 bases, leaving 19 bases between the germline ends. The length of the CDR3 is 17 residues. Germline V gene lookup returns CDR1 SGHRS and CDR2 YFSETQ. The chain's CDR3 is CASSPGQGAGGNQPQHF. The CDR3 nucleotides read TGCGCCAGCAGCCCGGGTCAGGGCGCCGGTGGCAATCAGCCCCAGCATTTT.

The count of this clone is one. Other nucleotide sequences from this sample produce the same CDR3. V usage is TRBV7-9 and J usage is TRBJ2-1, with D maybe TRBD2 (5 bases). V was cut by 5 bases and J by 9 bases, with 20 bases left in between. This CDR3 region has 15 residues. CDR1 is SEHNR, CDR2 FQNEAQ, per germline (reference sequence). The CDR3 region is CASSDLTSGVGEQFF. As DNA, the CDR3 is TGTGCCAGCAGCGATCTCACTAGTGGGGTTGGTGAGCAGTTCTTC.

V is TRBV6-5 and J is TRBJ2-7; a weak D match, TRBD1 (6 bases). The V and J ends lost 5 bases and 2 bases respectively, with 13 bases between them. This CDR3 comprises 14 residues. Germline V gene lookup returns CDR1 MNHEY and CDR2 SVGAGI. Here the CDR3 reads CASSLQGPAYEQYF. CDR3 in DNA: TGTGCCAGCAGTCTACAGGGCCCCGCCTACGAGCAGTACTTC.

CDR3 coding DNA: TGTGCCAGGTCGACAGGGAAGAACACTGAAGCTTTCTTT. Its translation: CARSTGKNTEAFF. The chain links TRBV2 to TRBJ1-1, with 7 bases identical to TRBD1. The trim removed 9 bases at V and 1 base at J, leaving 5 bases unmatched. The CDR3 runs 13 residues. Germline CDR1 reads SNHLY; CDR2 reads FYNNEI. Combining the CDR3 with reference TRBV2 and TRBJ1-1 gives the whole variable domain EPEVTQTPSHQVTQMGQEVILRCVPISNHLYFYWYRQILGQKVEFLVSFYNNEISEKSEIFDDQFSVERPDGSNFTLKIRSTKLEDSAMYFCARSTGKNTEAFFGQGTRLTVV.

Written as DNA, the CDR3 is TGTGCCAGCAGCCGAGGACTAGCGGGAGTTCATGAGCAGTTCTTC. Protein sequence: CASSRGLAGVHEQFF. V usage is TRBV11-3 and J usage is TRBJ2-1, with TRBD2 matching 13 bases. The CDR3 spans 15 residues. Trimming at V came to 5 bases and at J to 8 bases, leaving 6 bases not matched to a gene. In germline, CDR1 is SGHNT, CDR2 YENEEA.

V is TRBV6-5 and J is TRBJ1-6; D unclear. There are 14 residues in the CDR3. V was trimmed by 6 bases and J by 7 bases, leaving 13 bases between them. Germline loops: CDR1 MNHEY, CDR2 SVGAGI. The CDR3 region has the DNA TGTGCCAGCAGGGTGACGGACTTCAATTCACCCCTCCACTTT. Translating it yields CASRVTDFNSPLHF.

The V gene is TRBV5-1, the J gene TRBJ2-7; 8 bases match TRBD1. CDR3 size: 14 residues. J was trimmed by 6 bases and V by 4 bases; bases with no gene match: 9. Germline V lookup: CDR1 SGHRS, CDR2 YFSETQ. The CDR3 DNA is TGCGCCAGCAGCCGATCGACAGGGGCGGGCGAGCAGTACTTC. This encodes CASSRSTGAGEQYF.

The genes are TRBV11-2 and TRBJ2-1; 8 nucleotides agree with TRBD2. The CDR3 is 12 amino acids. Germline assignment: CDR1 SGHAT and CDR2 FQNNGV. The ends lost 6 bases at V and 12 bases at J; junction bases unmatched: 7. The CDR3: CASSPPGLGQFF. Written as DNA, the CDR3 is TGTGCCAGCAGTCCTCCGGGACTAGGGCAGTTCTTC.

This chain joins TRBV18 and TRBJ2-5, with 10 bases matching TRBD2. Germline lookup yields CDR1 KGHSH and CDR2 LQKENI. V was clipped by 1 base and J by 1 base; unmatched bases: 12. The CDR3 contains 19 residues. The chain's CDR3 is CASSPRPLSSGSPQETQYF. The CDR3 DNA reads TGTGCCAGCTCACCACGACCGCTCTCTAGCGGGAGCCCCCAAGAGACCCAGTACTTC. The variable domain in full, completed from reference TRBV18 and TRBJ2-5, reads NAGVMQNPRHLVRRRGQEARLRCSPMKGHSHVYWYRQLPEEGLKFMVYLQKENIIDESGMPKERFSAEFPKEGPSILRIQQVVRGDSAAYFCASSPRPLSSGSPQETQYFGPGTRLLVL.

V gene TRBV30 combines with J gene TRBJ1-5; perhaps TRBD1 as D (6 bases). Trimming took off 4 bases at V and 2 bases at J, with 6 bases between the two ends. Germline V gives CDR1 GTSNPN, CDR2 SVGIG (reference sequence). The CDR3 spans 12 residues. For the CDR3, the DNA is TGTGCCTGGAACAGGGGCAATCAGCCCCAGCATTTT. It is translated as CAWNRGNQPQHF. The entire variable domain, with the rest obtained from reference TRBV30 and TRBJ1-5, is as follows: SQTIHQWPATLVQPVGSPLSLECTVEGTSNPNLYWYRQAAGRGLQLLFYSVGIGQISSEVPQNLSASRPQDRQFILSSKKLLLSDSGFYLCAWNRGNQPQHFGDGTRLSIL.